Sequencing of this T cell receptor beta chain was carried out in a study of shared clonotypes between healthy human individuals. In regard to this clone: Its target is unknown. Other DNA sequences within the sample encode an identical CDR3.

Naive CD8 cells lacked CD45RO, underwent positive selection for CCR7 and left out terminally differentiated effector memory CD45RA+ cells. The CDR3 sequence is 14 residues long. The germline CDR1 and CDR2 sequences are SEHNR and FQNEAQ (reference sequence). V gave up 5 bases and J gave up 3 bases; unmatched junction bases: 0. Study-level findings and limits: Tissue TCR repertoires likely differ from these blood-only repertoires. Among the subsets, naive ones generally showed larger estimated richness than memory ones.

This table comes from immunoSEQ multiplex PCR, and its TCRdb copy is limited to in-frame clones, with some not included. The table lists about 820,000 clones, 80% to 95% of them singletons. The J gene is TRBJ2-7, the V gene TRBV7-9; TRBD2 agrees at 14 bases. The receptor was derived from a man aged 25 to 40 in good health. The sequenced material came from naive CD8+ T cells sorted from blood. Here the CDR3 DNA reads TGTGCCAGCAGCGGGACTAGCGGGAGCTACGAGCAGTACTTC. It specifies CASSGTSGSYEQYF.